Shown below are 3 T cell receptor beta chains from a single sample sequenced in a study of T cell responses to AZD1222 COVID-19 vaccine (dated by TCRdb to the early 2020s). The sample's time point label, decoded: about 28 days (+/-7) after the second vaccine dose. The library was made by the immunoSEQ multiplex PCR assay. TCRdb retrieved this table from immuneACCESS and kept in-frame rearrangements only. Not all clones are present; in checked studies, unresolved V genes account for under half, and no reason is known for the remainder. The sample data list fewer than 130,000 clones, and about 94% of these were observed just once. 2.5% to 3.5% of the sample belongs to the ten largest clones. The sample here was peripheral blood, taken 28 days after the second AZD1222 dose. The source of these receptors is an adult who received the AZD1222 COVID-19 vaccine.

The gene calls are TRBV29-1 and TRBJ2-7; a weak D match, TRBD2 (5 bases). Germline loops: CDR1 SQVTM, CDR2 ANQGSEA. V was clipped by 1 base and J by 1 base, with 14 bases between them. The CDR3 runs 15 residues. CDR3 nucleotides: TGCAGCGTTGAAGCCCGGAATAGAGGGTCCTACGAGCAGTACTTC. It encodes CSVEARNRGSYEQYF.

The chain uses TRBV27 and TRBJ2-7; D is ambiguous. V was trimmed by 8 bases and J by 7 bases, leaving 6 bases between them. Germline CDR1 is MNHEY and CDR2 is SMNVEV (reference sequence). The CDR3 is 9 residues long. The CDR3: CASGWEQYF. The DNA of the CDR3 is TGTGCCAGCGGTTGGGAGCAGTACTTC.

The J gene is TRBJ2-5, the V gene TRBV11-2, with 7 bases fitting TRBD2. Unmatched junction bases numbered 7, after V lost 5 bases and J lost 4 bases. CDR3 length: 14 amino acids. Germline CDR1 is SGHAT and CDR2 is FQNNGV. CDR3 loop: CASSVGLVGETQYF. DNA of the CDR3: TGTGCCAGCAGCGTTGGACTAGTGGGAGAGACCCAGTACTTC.